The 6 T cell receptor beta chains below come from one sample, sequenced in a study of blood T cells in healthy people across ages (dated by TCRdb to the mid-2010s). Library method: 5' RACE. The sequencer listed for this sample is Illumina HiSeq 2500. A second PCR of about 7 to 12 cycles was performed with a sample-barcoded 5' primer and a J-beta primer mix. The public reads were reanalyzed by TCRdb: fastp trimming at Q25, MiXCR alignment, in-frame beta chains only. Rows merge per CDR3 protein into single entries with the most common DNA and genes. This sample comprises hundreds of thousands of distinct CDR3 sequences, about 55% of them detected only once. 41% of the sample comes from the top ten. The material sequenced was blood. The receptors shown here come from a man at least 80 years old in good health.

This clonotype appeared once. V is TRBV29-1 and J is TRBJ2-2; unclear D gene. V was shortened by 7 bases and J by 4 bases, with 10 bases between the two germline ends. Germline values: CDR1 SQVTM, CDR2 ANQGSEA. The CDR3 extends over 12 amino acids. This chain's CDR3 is CSGGSRTGELFF. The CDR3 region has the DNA TGCAGCGGGGGATCTCGCACCGGGGAGCTGTTTTTT.

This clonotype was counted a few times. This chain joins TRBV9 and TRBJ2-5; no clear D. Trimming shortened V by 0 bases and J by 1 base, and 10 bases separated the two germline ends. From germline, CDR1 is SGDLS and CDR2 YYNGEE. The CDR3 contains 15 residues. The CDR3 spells CASSVGHGTQETQYF. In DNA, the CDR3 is TGTGCCAGCAGCGTAGGACACGGTACCCAAGAGACCCAGTACTTC.

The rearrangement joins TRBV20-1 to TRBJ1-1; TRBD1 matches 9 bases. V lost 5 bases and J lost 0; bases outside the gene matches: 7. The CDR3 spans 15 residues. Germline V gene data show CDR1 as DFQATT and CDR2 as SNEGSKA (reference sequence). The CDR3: CSAPGQGGLNTEAFF. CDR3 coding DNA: TGCAGTGCTCCGGGACAGGGAGGGTTGAACACTGAAGCTTTCTTT.

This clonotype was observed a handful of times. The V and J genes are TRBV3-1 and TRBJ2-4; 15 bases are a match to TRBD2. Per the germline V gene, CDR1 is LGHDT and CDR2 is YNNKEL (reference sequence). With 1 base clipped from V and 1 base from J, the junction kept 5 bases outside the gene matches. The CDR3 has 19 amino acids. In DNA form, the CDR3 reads TGTGCCAGCAGCCAAGTGCGGACTAGCGGGAGGGCCGCCAAAAACATTCAGTACTTC. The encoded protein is CASSQVRTSGRAAKNIQYF.

The CDR3 region has the DNA TGTGCCAGCAGTTTAGCCGGCGTCCACAGATACGCGTATTTT. This translates into CASSLAGVHRYAYF. The chain joins TRBV12-3 or TRBV12-4 to TRBJ2-3; D is unresolved. Trimming took off 0 bases at V and 14 bases at J, with 18 bases between the two ends. This CDR3 region has 14 residues.

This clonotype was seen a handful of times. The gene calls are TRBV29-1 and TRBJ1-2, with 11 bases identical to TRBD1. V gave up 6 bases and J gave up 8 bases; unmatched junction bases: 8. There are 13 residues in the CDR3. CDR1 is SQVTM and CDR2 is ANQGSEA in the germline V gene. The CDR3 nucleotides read TGCAGCGTGCATGGACAGGGGGCTCAGGGCTACACCTTC. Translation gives CSVHGQGAQGYTF.